The 15 T cell receptor beta chains reported below all come from one sample, sequenced in a study of blood T cell repertoires in COVID-19. Some clones are missing from TCRdb's copy, which holds only in-frame ones; the method was immunoSEQ multiplex PCR. The profile shows more than 130,000 clones, around nine tenths of them singletons. The sequencing input was peripheral blood. The receptors shown here come from a man aged 45-65 years with active or convalescent COVID-19.

V usage is TRBV5-4 and J usage is TRBJ2-4, with 11 positions matching TRBD2. Germline lookup yields CDR1 SGHNT and CDR2 YYREEE (reference sequence). Trimming at V came to 2 bases and at J to 6 bases, leaving 7 bases not matched to a gene. The length of the CDR3 is 16 residues. Here the CDR3 DNA reads TGTGCCAGCAGCTTAGTAGCGGGAGGGCGTCCAAACATTCAGTACTTC. Its translation is CASSLVAGGRPNIQYF.

The chain employs TRBV14 and TRBJ1-3, with 7 bases that match TRBD1. The trim removed 7 bases at V and 7 bases at J, leaving 10 bases unmatched. CDR1 is SGHDN and CDR2 is FVKESK in the germline V gene. The CDR3 is 14 amino acids. This CDR3 reads CASTYGQDQNTIYF. The CDR3 region has the DNA TGTGCCAGCACTTACGGACAGGACCAGAACACCATATATTTT.

The chain joins TRBV6-2 or TRBV6-3 to TRBJ1-5; 8 bases are shared with TRBD1. CDR3 length: 16 residues. Germline CDR1 is MNHEY and CDR2 is SVGEGT. V lost 2 bases, J lost 5 bases, and 8 bases stayed unmatched. The CDR3 bases are TGTGCCAGCAGTTACACGACAGGGGTCAAACATCAGCCCCAGCATTTT. It encodes CASSYTTGVKHQPQHF.

This clone was counted a few times. The chain uses TRBV7-6 and TRBJ2-3; 11 bases agree with TRBD2. This CDR3 is 19 amino acids long. The germline CDR1 and CDR2 sequences are SGHVS and FNYEAQ. V was pared by 1 base and J by 0 bases, with 9 bases of the junction left unmatched. CDR3 loop: CASSLGTLTSGASTDTQYF. DNA for the CDR3: TGTGCCAGCAGCTTAGGGACCCTGACTAGCGGGGCTAGCACAGATACGCAGTATTTT.

This chain uses TRBV28 with TRBJ1-2; 7 positions agree with TRBD1. The germline CDR1 and CDR2 sequences are MDHEN and SYDVKM. V shed 4 bases and J 2 bases; nucleotides not matched to a gene: 7. CDR3 length: 15 amino acids. CDR3 in amino acids: CASSSQQGLNYGYTF. For the CDR3, the DNA is TGTGCCAGCAGTTCTCAACAGGGGTTGAACTATGGCTACACCTTC.

The gene calls are TRBV5-1 and TRBJ1-1, with a tentative D call TRBD1 (5 bases). Germline V CDR1 and CDR2: SGHRS, YFSETQ. This CDR3 region has 16 residues. V shed 0 bases and J shed 4 bases, with 16 bases lying between them. This chain's CDR3 is CASSLEGADGGTEAFF. As DNA, the CDR3 is TGCGCCAGCAGCTTGGAAGGGGCGGACGGGGGCACTGAAGCTTTCTTT.

This clone was counted between two and nine times. This chain links TRBV5-1 with TRBJ1-2; D possibly corresponds to TRBD1 (6 bases). This CDR3 has 13 amino acids. Germline V lookup: CDR1 SGHRS, CDR2 YFSETQ. The V end lost 4 bases, the J end lost 8 bases, and 15 bases lay between the germline ends. CDR3 sequence (DNA): TGCGCCAGCAGCAGCGGGACATCAAAAGGCTACACCTTC. It codes for CASSSGTSKGYTF.

The chain recombines TRBV18 with TRBJ1-2, with TRBD1 identical over 8 bases. CDR1 is KGHSH and CDR2 is LQKENI in the germline V gene. The CDR3 extends over 17 amino acids. After removal of 0 bases from V and 5 bases from J, the junction contained 11 bases not matched to a gene. The CDR3 nucleotides are TGTGCCAGCTCACCACCGAGGACAGGGCCAATGTCTTATGGCTACACCTTC. This sequence encodes CASSPPRTGPMSYGYTF.

The genes are TRBV3-1 (or the pseudogene TRBV3-2) and TRBJ2-5; D is uncertain. Germline V CDR1 and CDR2: LGHDT, YNNKEL (reference sequence). V lost 0 bases and J lost 7, with 18 bases in between. This CDR3 comprises 16 residues. The CDR3 DNA reads as TGTGCCAGCAGCCAAGATCGGCCGTTTAGAGGCGGGACCCAGTACTTC. Its protein product is CASSQDRPFRGGTQYF.

V and J are TRBV6-5 and TRBJ1-1; the D is unclear. Germline CDR1 and CDR2: MNHEY and SVGAGI. This CDR3 is 13 amino acids long. Trimming pared 5 bases from V and 4 bases from J, leaving 11 bases between. The CDR3 coding sequence is TGTGCCAGCAGTCCCCGGAGGTTCACTGAAGCTTTCTTT. Translating gives CASSPRRFTEAFF.

The gene calls are TRBV30 and TRBJ2-1, with D unresolved. The V and J ends lost 4 bases and 9 bases respectively, with 16 bases between them. Germline CDR1 is GTSNPN and CDR2 is SVGIG (reference sequence). This CDR3 is 13 amino acids long. This CDR3 reads CAWTAVSGFEQFF. CDR3 bases: TGTGCCTGGACAGCAGTGTCCGGGTTTGAGCAGTTCTTC.

This clone has just one count. The chain recombines TRBV4-1 with TRBJ2-4; TRBD2 aligns across 8 bases. The germline gives CDR1 MGHRA, CDR2 YSYEKL. J gave up 0 bases and V 4 bases, and 11 bases lay outside the gene matches. The length of the CDR3 is 18 residues. DNA of the CDR3: TGCGCCAGCAGCCCAAGATCCACTAGCGGAGTAGCCAAAAACATTCAGTACTTC. Translation gives CASSPRSTSGVAKNIQYF.

The chain has TRBV28 and TRBJ1-4, with D possibly TRBD1 on 5 matching bases. The germline gives CDR1 MDHEN, CDR2 SYDVKM. The CDR3 is made up of 15 amino acids. Between the trimmed V and J ends, which lost 1 base and 10 bases, there was a span of 16 bases. CDR3 loop: CASSLSEFGRGKLFF. As DNA, the CDR3 is TGTGCCAGCAGTTTATCAGAATTCGGGAGGGGAAAACTGTTTTTT.

CDR3 amino acids: CASSPGGYEQYF. The CDR3 bases are TGCGCCAGCAGCCCGGGTGGTTACGAGCAGTACTTC. The chain couples TRBV5-1 to TRBJ2-7; D not certain. The CDR3 sequence is 12 residues long. Germline V gene data show CDR1 as SGHRS and CDR2 as YFSETQ. The V end was cut by 4 bases, the J end by 4 bases, with 9 bases between.

The J gene is TRBJ2-7, the V gene TRBV11-2; 14 positions match TRBD2. J gave up 9 bases and V 5 bases, and 12 bases lay outside the gene matches. The CDR3 runs to 16 residues. Germline V lookup: CDR1 SGHAT, CDR2 FQNNGV. In DNA, the CDR3 is TGTGCCAGCAGCGCAATATCGACTAGCGGGAGGGCCGCGCAGTACTTC. This translates into CASSAISTSGRAAQYF.